This TCR beta chain was sequenced for a study of STAT5B mutations in CD4+ large granular lymphocyte leukemia. The data were produced by immunoSEQ multiplex PCR, yet TCRdb's version contains in-frame clones alone and is incomplete. The sample holds nearly 35,000 clones, more than 75% seen once. Trimming cost V 2 bases and J 7 bases, with 20 bases left between them. Germline assignment: CDR1 MNHEY and CDR2 SMNVEV (reference sequence). The CDR3 extends over 16 amino acids. This TCR was sampled from a human donor in good health. The chain carries TRBV27 and TRBJ1-1; TRBD1 is a possible D gene (5 bases). Sequencing input: CD4+ T cells from blood buffy coats. The CDR3 sequence is CASSLGIPGRANEAFF. CDR3 coding DNA: TGTGCCAGCAGTTTAGGTATCCCAGGCAGGGCGAATGAAGCTTTCTTT.